The 26 T cell receptor beta chains below were found in one sample sequenced in a study of blood T cell repertoires in COVID-19. This table comes from immunoSEQ multiplex PCR, and its TCRdb copy is limited to in-frame clones, with some not included. The table includes around 42,000 clones, 80% to 90% detected once. Sequenced: peripheral blood. The receptor set was obtained from a man in his thirties or forties with active or convalescent COVID-19.

The V and J genes are TRBV10-3 and TRBJ2-2, with a tentative D call TRBD1 (6 bases). The CDR3 is made up of 12 amino acids. Per the germline V gene, CDR1 is ENHRY and CDR2 is SYGVKD. Trimming removed 7 bases at V and 6 bases at J, with 9 bases between. CDR3 in amino acids: CAIKGVSGELFF. The CDR3 DNA follows: TGTGCCATCAAGGGGGTCTCCGGGGAGCTGTTTTTT.

The chain is built from TRBV6-5 and TRBJ1-1, with D perhaps matching TRBD1 (6 bases). The length of the CDR3 is 15 residues. The germline CDR1 and CDR2 sequences are MNHEY and SVGAGI. Deletions cut 7 bases from V and 1 base from J, with 16 bases between. CDR3 coding DNA: TGTGCCAGCACCAGGACAGCTTCCACGAACACTGAAGCTTTCTTT. It codes for CASTRTASTNTEAFF.

The chain carries TRBV6-5 and TRBJ2-7; maybe TRBD1 (6 bases). CDR1 and CDR2 from the germline V gene are MNHEY and SVGAGI. The CDR3 has 13 residues. The germline V and J ends were trimmed by 5 bases and 3 bases, with 11 bases remaining between them. The CDR3 region is CASSTTGFYEQYF. For the CDR3, the DNA is TGTGCCAGCAGTACTACAGGGTTCTACGAGCAGTACTTC.

V gene TRBV14 combines with J gene TRBJ1-6; D call uncertain. V was pared by 3 bases and J by 3 bases, with 15 bases between. In germline, CDR1 is SGHDN, CDR2 FVKESK. This CDR3 has 17 residues. DNA of the CDR3: TGTGCCAGCAGCCATCGAACCAGTGTTCTCTATAATTCACCCCTCCACTTT. This sequence encodes CASSHRTSVLYNSPLHF. Complete variable domain (other parts from reference TRBV14 and TRBJ1-6): EAGVTQFPSHSVIEKGQTVTLRCDPISGHDNLYWYRRVMGKEIKFLLHFVKESKQDESGMPNNRFLAERTGGTYSTLKVQPAELEDSGVYFCASSHRTSVLYNSPLHFGNGTRLTVT.

This chain uses TRBV11-3 with TRBJ1-1; weak D call: TRBD1 (5 bases). Deletions cut 5 bases from V and 6 bases from J, with 13 bases between. Germline CDR1 and CDR2: SGHNT and YENEEA. This CDR3 spans 13 amino acids. In DNA, the CDR3 is TGTGCCAGCAGCCCCCCGAACAGGCCTGAAGCTTTCTTT. Translation: CASSPPNRPEAFF.

The CDR3 DNA is TGTGCCAGCAGTTCAACAGGGTTTTATGGCTACACCTTC. Residues: CASSSTGFYGYTF. The chain links TRBV28 to TRBJ1-2, with D possibly matching TRBD1 (6 bases). The germline V gene has CDR1 MDHEN and CDR2 SYDVKM. The CDR3 is made up of 13 amino acids. Trimming took off 4 bases at V and 5 bases at J, with 11 bases between the two ends.

V is TRBV5-1 and J is TRBJ1-1, with 7 bases lining up with TRBD1. The CDR3 runs to 15 residues. The V and J ends lost 0 bases and 5 bases, in that order; junction bases with no gene match: 7. The germline V gene has CDR1 SGHRS and CDR2 YFSETQ. CDR3 region: CASSLGYRGGTEAFF. For the CDR3, the DNA is TGCGCCAGCAGCTTGGGGTACAGGGGTGGAACTGAAGCTTTCTTT. The variable domain in full, completed from reference TRBV5-1 and TRBJ1-1, reads KAGVTQTPRYLIKTRGQQVTLSCSPISGHRSVSWYQQTPGQGLQFLFEYFSETQRNKGNFPGRFSGRQFSNSRSEMNVSTLELGDSALYLCASSLGYRGGTEAFFGQGTRLTVV.

This rearrangement joins TRBV7-8 to TRBJ2-1; 9 positions agree with TRBD2. The CDR3 is made up of 13 amino acids. Germline V lookup: CDR1 SGHVS, CDR2 FQNEAQ. V dropped 5 bases and J dropped 10; count of bases not matched to a gene: 6. CDR3 in amino acids: CASSRGLANEQFF. As DNA, the CDR3 is TGTGCCAGCAGCCGGGGACTAGCCAACGAGCAGTTCTTC. Together with reference TRBV7-8 and TRBJ2-1, the CDR3 gives the full variable domain: GAGVSQSPRYKVAKRGQDVALRCDPISGHVSLFWYQQALGQGPEFLTYFQNEAQLDKSGLPSDRFFAERPEGSVSTLKIQRTQQEDSAVYLCASSRGLANEQFFGPGTRLTVL.

This chain links TRBV9 with TRBJ2-1; TRBD2 matches at 8 bases. The CDR3 loop spans 16 amino acids. Germline trimming cut 3 bases from V and 2 bases from J; bases unmatched to any gene: 7. CDR1 and CDR2 from the germline V gene are SGDLS and YYNGEE. In DNA, the CDR3 is TGTGCCAGCAGCGCCGAGCGGGAGTCGGCCTACAATGAGCAGTTCTTC. Its protein product is CASSAERESAYNEQFF. Combining the CDR3 with reference TRBV9 and TRBJ2-1 gives the whole variable domain DSGVTQTPKHLITATGQRVTLRCSPRSGDLSVYWYQQSLDQGLQFLIQYYNGEERAKGNILERFSAQQFPDLHSELNLSSLELGDSALYFCASSAERESAYNEQFFGPGTRLTVL.

This clone was seen a single time. This sequence joins TRBV6-1 and TRBJ1-5; TRBD1 matches at 7 bases. V was pared by 1 base and J by 0 bases, with 6 bases of the junction left unmatched. The CDR3 totals 17 residues. Germline V gene sequence: CDR1 MNHNS, CDR2 SASEGT. CDR3 in DNA: TGTGCCAGCAGTGAAGGACAGGGTAAACCTAGCAATCAGCCCCAGCATTTT. Amino acids: CASSEGQGKPSNQPQHF.

The V and J genes are TRBV7-9 and TRBJ1-3; D might be TRBD1 (6 bases). The germline V and J ends were trimmed by 4 bases and 1 base, with 8 bases remaining between them. The CDR3 runs 14 residues. Germline V lookup: CDR1 SEHNR, CDR2 FQNEAQ (reference sequence). CDR3 sequence (DNA): TGTGCCAGCAGCTCCACAGGGTCTGGAAACACCATATATTTT. Residues: CASSSTGSGNTIYF. Variable domain in full (rest from reference TRBV7-9 and TRBJ1-3): DTGVSQNPRHKITKRGQNVTFRCDPISEHNRLYWYRQTLGQGPEFLTYFQNEAQLEKSRLLSDRFSAERPKGSFSTLEIQRTEQGDSAMYLCASSSTGSGNTIYFGEGSWLTVV.

This clone appeared a single time. The chain carries TRBV5-6 and TRBJ1-2; TRBD1 matches 8 bases. Germline V gene data show CDR1 as SGHDT and CDR2 as YYEEEE. The junction had 11 bases not matched to a gene; V was cut back by 3 bases and J by 4 bases. The length of the CDR3 is 16 residues. CDR3 sequence (DNA): TGTGCCAGCAGCTACCTCCAAGGACAGGGCCCCTATGGCTACACCTTC. The encoded protein is CASSYLQGQGPYGYTF.

This clone was picked up a small number of times. The V gene is TRBV5-1, the J gene TRBJ2-2; 10 bases fit TRBD1. Germline trimming cut 1 base from V and 2 bases from J; bases unmatched to any gene: 8. CDR1 is SGHRS, CDR2 YFSETQ, per germline. The length of the CDR3 is 18 residues. CDR3 nucleotides: TGCGCCAGCAGCTTGCTTACCGGGACAGGGGACAACACCGGGGAGCTGTTTTTT. As protein: CASSLLTGTGDNTGELFF.

This CDR3 reads CASSLLVMNTEAFF. The CDR3 DNA is TGTGCCAGCAGCTTATTAGTTATGAACACTGAAGCTTTCTTT. This rearrangement joins TRBV7-9 to TRBJ1-1; D call uncertain. The germline gives CDR1 SEHNR, CDR2 FQNEAQ (reference sequence). V was shortened by 2 bases and J by 0 bases, with 7 bases between the two germline ends. This CDR3 contains 14 residues.

Only a few counts were recorded for this clone. This rearrangement joins TRBV6-6 to TRBJ2-7, with D uncertain. Trimming took off 0 bases at V and 0 bases at J, with 3 bases between the two ends. The germline gives CDR1 MNHNY, CDR2 SVGAGI (reference sequence). The CDR3 is 13 amino acids. In DNA, the CDR3 is TGTGCCAGCAGTTACTCTAGCTCCTACGAGCAGTACGTC. This gives the protein CASSYSSSYEQYV.

The rearrangement joins TRBV7-9 to TRBJ2-3; possibly TRBD1 for D (6 bases). Germline values: CDR1 SEHNR, CDR2 FQNEAQ (reference sequence). V was shortened by 5 bases and J by 0 bases, with 12 bases between the two germline ends. This CDR3 contains 15 residues. The DNA of the CDR3 is TGTGCCAGCAGCAGACAGGAAAAAAGCACAGATACGCAGTATTTT. Protein product: CASSRQEKSTDTQYF.

V is TRBV24-1 and J is TRBJ1-5; 9 bases agree with TRBD1. Looked up from germline, CDR1 is KGHDR and CDR2 is SFDVKD. This CDR3 is 12 amino acids long. J was trimmed by 6 bases and V by 9 bases; bases with no gene match: 2. CDR3 sequence (DNA): TGTGCCACCTCACAGGGGGCTCAGCCCCAGCATTTT. It translates to CATSQGAQPQHF.

The chain is built from TRBV4-1 and TRBJ1-3, with D unresolved. Germline CDR1 is MGHRA and CDR2 is YSYEKL. The V end was cut by 1 base, the J end by 1 base, with 2 bases between. CDR3 length: 13 residues. The DNA of the CDR3 is TGCGCCAGCAGCCAAGCATCTGGAAACACCATATATTTT. Protein product: CASSQASGNTIYF.

This rearrangement joins TRBV3-1 (or the pseudogene TRBV3-2) to TRBJ2-5; D perhaps matches TRBD1 (5 bases). V was clipped by 3 bases and J by 3 bases, with 14 bases between them. The CDR3 loop spans 15 amino acids. The germline V gene has CDR1 LGHDT and CDR2 YNNKEL (reference sequence). In DNA form, the CDR3 reads TGTGCCAGCAGCCACTCGAACAGGAGAAAAGAGACCCAGTACTTC. Residues: CASSHSNRRKETQYF.

This sequence joins TRBV15 and TRBJ2-5; no clear D gene. With 0 bases removed from V and 1 base from J, the gap between germline ends came to 3 bases. The length of the CDR3 is 13 residues. Germline values: CDR1 LNHNV, CDR2 YYDKDF (reference sequence). CDR3 in DNA: TGTGCCACCAGCAGAGACATCCAAGAGACCCAGTACTTC. Its protein is CATSRDIQETQYF.

The DNA for the CDR3 is TGTGCCAGCAGCTCGGACAGGGCCTACAATGAGCAGTTCTTC. This translates into CASSSDRAYNEQFF. This chain links TRBV5-6 with TRBJ2-1; TRBD1 matches 8 bases. This CDR3 has 14 residues. Germline V lookup: CDR1 SGHDT, CDR2 YYEEEE. Unmatched junction bases numbered 1, after V lost 3 bases and J lost 2 bases.

The V and J genes are TRBV3-1 (or the pseudogene TRBV3-2) and TRBJ2-1, with unresolved D. This CDR3 is built from 15 residues. CDR1 and CDR2 from the germline V gene are LGHDT and YNNKEL (reference sequence). Trimming cost V 0 bases and J 0 bases, with 6 bases left between them. The CDR3 nucleotides are TGTGCCAGCAGCCAAGACACGAGCTCCTACAATGAGCAGTTCTTC. Protein sequence: CASSQDTSSYNEQFF.

The chain links TRBV11-3 to TRBJ2-7; 10 nucleotides agree with TRBD1. The CDR3 extends over 15 amino acids. CDR1 SGHNT and CDR2 YENEEA come from the germline V gene. The J segment lost 2 bases and the V segment lost 1 base, leaving 2 bases of the junction unmatched. The DNA of the CDR3 is TGTGCCAGCAGCTTAGGGACAGGGGGACCCTACGAGCAGTACTTC. Protein product: CASSLGTGGPYEQYF.

The chain couples TRBV6-1 to TRBJ2-1; 7 nucleotides match TRBD2. CDR1 is MNHNS, CDR2 SASEGT, per germline. V was clipped by 4 bases and J by 7 bases; unmatched bases: 16. CDR3 size: 17 residues. The DNA for the CDR3 is TGTGCCAGCAGTGCCCCAGGACGGGAGGTTCCTCAGAATGAGCAGTTCTTC. This translates into CASSAPGREVPQNEQFF.

The rearrangement uses TRBV29-1 and TRBJ2-3, with 8 nucleotides matching TRBD2. Trimming removed 3 bases from V and 2 bases from J; junction bases left unmatched: 10. The CDR3 loop spans 16 amino acids. Germline V gene sequence: CDR1 SQVTM, CDR2 ANQGSEA. CDR3: CSVEGGLAGNTDTQYF. CDR3 DNA: TGCAGCGTTGAGGGCGGGCTAGCGGGTAACACAGATACGCAGTATTTT.

The chain employs TRBV6-5 and TRBJ2-1; D remains ambiguous. V shed 4 bases and J shed 1 base, with 8 bases lying between them. CDR1 is MNHEY, CDR2 SVGAGI, per germline. The CDR3 contains 14 residues. Here the CDR3 reads CASSSQNSYNEQFF. CDR3 DNA: TGTGCCAGCAGTTCCCAAAATTCCTACAATGAGCAGTTCTTC.